The 8 T cell receptor beta chains reported below all come from one sample, sequenced in a study of blood T cell repertoires in COVID-19 (dated by TCRdb to the early 2020s). The library was obtained by the immunoSEQ multiplex PCR assay. In its TCRdb copy, this immuneACCESS table keeps in-frame sequences only and misses some clones. Where compared with another copy, unresolved V genes explain less than half of these, and the others have no known cause. The sample records 200,000 to 250,000 clones, over 75% of which are singletons. Roughly 3.7% of the sample rests with the top ten. Sequenced input: PBMCs or T cells enriched from blood (not recorded which). Receptors were obtained from a woman aged 18 to 35 in a cohort exposed to, infected with or recovered from COVID-19 (not recorded which).

This chain connects TRBV30 to TRBJ2-7; TRBD2 matches 8 bases. Germline trimming cut 3 bases from V and 7 bases from J; bases unmatched to any gene: 8. Germline lookup yields CDR1 GTSNPN and CDR2 SVGIG (reference sequence). This CDR3 region has 13 residues. CDR3 nucleotide sequence: TGTGCCTGGAGCCAGAAAGCGGGAGATGAGCAGTACTTC. Residues: CAWSQKAGDEQYF. Together with reference TRBV30 and TRBJ2-7, the CDR3 gives the full variable domain: SQTIHQWPATLVQPVGSPLSLECTVEGTSNPNLYWYRQAAGRGLQLLFYSVGIGQISSEVPQNLSASRPQDRQFILSSKKLLLSDSGFYLCAWSQKAGDEQYFGPGTRLTVT.

The J gene is TRBJ2-5, the V gene TRBV11-2; no firm D call. CDR1 is SGHAT and CDR2 is FQNNGV in the germline V gene. The CDR3 length is 12 residues. Trimming took off 5 bases at V and 0 bases at J, with 4 bases between the two ends. The CDR3 DNA follows: TGTGCCAGCAGCCGGGACCAAGAGACCCAGTACTTC. Its protein is CASSRDQETQYF.

The J gene is TRBJ2-4, the V gene TRBV7-8; the D gene is possibly TRBD1 (5 bases). The CDR3 loop spans 15 amino acids. The germline V gene encodes CDR1 SGHVS and CDR2 FQNEAQ. Trimming cost V 1 base and J 1 base, with 8 bases left between them. The CDR3: CASSLGRVAKNIQYF. CDR3 bases: TGTGCCAGCAGCTTAGGCAGGGTGGCCAAAAACATTCAGTACTTC.

The gene calls are TRBV7-9 and TRBJ1-6, with TRBD1 identical over 9 bases. After removal of 5 bases from V and 2 bases from J, the junction contained 10 bases not matched to a gene. The germline V gene encodes CDR1 SEHNR and CDR2 FQNEAQ (reference sequence). The CDR3 covers 18 residues. The CDR3 DNA is TGTGCCAGCAGCAATTCGTACGGACAGGGGACCTATAATTCACCCCTCCACTTT. Translation gives CASSNSYGQGTYNSPLHF.

V and J are TRBV29-1 and TRBJ2-7, with unresolved D. The germline CDR1 and CDR2 sequences are SQVTM and ANQGSEA. The CDR3 sequence is 13 residues long. The V end was cut by 3 bases, the J end by 4 bases, with 13 bases between. CDR3 nucleotides: TGCAGCGTTGAGAGCAGGTCTCTATACGAGCAGTACTTC. Translated, it gives CSVESRSLYEQYF.

The V gene is TRBV28, the J gene TRBJ2-1; 8 bases match TRBD2. CDR3 size: 15 residues. Trimming took 8 bases from V and 5 from J; bases not matched to a gene: 11. Germline CDR1 and CDR2: MDHEN and SYDVKM. CDR3 protein: CASLVGGGSNNEQFF. The CDR3 DNA reads as TGTGCCAGCTTGGTAGGCGGGGGGAGCAACAATGAGCAGTTCTTC.

The CDR3 DNA reads TGTGCCACCCGGGAAGACTACGAGCAGTACTTC. Residues: CATREDYEQYF. The chain has TRBV19 and TRBJ2-7; perhaps TRBD2 as D (5 bases). Trimming left V 10 bases short and J 3 bases short, with 10 bases between. Germline V gene sequence: CDR1 LNHDA, CDR2 SQIVND (reference sequence). This CDR3 is built from 11 residues.

The chain combines TRBV3-1 (or the pseudogene TRBV3-2) with TRBJ1-1; D is perhaps TRBD1 (5 bases). Looked up from germline, CDR1 is LGHDT and CDR2 is YNNKEL (reference sequence). This CDR3 comprises 14 residues. Trimming removed 3 bases at V and 3 bases at J, with 11 bases between. CDR3 sequence: CASSHPGGDTEAFF. The CDR3 DNA reads as TGTGCCAGCAGCCATCCCGGGGGGGACACTGAAGCTTTCTTT.